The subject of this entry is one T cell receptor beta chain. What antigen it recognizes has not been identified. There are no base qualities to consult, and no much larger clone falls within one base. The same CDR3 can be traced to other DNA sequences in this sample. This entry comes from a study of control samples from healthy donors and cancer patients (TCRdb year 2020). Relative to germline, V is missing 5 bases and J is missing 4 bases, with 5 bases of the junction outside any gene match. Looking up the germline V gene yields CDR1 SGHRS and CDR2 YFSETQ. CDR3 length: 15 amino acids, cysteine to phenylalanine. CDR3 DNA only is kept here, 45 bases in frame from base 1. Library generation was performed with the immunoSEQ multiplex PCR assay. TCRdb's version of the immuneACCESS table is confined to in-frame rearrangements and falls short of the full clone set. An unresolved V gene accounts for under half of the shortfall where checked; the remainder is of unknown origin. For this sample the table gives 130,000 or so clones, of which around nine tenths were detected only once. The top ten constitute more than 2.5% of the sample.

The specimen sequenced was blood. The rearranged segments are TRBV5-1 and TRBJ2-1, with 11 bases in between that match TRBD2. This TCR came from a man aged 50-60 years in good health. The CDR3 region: CASSLGTSGYNEQFF. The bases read TGCGCCAGCAGTCTCGGGACTAGCGGATACAATGAGCAGTTCTTC.